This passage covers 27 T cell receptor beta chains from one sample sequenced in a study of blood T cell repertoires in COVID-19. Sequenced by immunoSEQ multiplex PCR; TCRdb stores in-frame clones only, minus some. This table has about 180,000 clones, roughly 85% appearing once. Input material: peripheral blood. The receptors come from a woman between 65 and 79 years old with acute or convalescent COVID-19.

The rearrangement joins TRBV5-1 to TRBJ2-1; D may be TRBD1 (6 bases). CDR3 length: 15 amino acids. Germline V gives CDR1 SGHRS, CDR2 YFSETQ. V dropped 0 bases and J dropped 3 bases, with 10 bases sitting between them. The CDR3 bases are TGCGCCAGCAGCTTGGTCGGACAGAACTACAATGAGCAGTTCTTC. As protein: CASSLVGQNYNEQFF.

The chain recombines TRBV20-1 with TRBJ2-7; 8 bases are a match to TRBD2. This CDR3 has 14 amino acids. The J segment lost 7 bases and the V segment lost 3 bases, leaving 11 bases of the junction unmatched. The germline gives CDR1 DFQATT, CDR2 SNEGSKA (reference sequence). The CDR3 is CSASLAGLAGEQYF. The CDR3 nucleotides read TGCAGTGCTAGTCTGGCAGGACTAGCTGGGGAGCAGTACTTC.

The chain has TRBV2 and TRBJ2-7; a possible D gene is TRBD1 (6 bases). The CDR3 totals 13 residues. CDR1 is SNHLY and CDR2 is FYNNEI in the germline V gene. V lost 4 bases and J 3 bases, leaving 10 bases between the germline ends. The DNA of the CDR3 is TGTGCCAGCAGTGTAGAACAGGGCTACGAGCAGTACTTC. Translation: CASSVEQGYEQYF.

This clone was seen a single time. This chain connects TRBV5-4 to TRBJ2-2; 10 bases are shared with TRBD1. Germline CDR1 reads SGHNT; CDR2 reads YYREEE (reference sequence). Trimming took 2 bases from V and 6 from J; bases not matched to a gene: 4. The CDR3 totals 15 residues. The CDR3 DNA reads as TGTGCCAGCAGCTTTCGCGGACAGGGGGCCGGGGAGCTGTTTTTT. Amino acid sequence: CASSFRGQGAGELFF.

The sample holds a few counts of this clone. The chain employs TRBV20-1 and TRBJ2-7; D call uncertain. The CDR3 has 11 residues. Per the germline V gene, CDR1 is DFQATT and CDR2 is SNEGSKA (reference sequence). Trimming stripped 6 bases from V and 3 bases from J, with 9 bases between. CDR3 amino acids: CSALRGYEQYF. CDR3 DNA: TGCAGTGCGTTGAGAGGCTACGAGCAGTACTTC.

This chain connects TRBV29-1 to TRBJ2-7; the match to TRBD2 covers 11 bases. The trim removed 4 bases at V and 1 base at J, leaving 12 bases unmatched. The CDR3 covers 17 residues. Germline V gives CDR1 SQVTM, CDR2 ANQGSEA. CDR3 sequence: CSVGGLAERWDSYEQYF. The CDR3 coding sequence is TGCAGCGTTGGGGGACTAGCGGAACGTTGGGATTCCTACGAGCAGTACTTC.

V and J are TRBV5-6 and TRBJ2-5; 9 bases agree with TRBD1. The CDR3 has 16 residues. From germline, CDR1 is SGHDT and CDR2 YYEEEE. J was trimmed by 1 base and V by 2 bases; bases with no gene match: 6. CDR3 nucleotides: TGTGCCAGCAGCTTACTGGGACAGGGCTTCCAAGAGACCCAGTACTTC. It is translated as CASSLLGQGFQETQYF.

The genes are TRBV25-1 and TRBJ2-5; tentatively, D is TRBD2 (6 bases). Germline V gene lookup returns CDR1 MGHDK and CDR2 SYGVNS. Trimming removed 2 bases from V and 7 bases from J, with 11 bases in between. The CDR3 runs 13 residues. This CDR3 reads CASSEPRAGTQYF. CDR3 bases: TGTGCCAGCAGTGAACCAAGAGCGGGGACCCAGTACTTC.

For the CDR3, the DNA is TGCGCCAGCAGACTAGACAGGGGCGAGCAGTACTTC. Its translation is CASRLDRGEQYF. The genes are TRBV5-1 and TRBJ2-7; 8 bases fit TRBD1. The J segment lost 6 bases and the V segment lost 5 bases, leaving 4 bases of the junction unmatched. The germline V gene encodes CDR1 SGHRS and CDR2 YFSETQ. The CDR3 is 12 amino acids.

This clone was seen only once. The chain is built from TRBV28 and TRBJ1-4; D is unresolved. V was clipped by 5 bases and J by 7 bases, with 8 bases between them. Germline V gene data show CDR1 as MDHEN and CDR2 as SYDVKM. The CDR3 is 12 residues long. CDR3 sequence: CASSNLREKLFF. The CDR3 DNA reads TGTGCCAGCAGTAATCTCCGTGAAAAACTGTTTTTT. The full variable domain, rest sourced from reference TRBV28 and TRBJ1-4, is DVKVTQSSRYLVKRTGEKVFLECVQDMDHENMFWYRQDPGLGLRLIYFSYDVKMKEKGDIPEGYSVSREKKERFSLILESASTNQTSMYLCASSNLREKLFFGSGTQLSVL.

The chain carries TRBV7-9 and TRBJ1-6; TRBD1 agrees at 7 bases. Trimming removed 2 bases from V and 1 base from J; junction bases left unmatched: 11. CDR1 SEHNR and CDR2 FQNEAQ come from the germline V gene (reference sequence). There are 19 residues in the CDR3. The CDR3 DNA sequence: TGTGCCAGCAGCTTAAGAGGGGGCGGTTTTGTTTCCTATAATTCACCCCTCCACTTT. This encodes CASSLRGGGFVSYNSPLHF.

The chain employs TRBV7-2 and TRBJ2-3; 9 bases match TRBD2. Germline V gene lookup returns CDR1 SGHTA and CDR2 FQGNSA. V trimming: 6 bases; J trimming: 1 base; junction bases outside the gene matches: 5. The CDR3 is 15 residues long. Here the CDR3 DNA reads TGTGCCAGCAGTTCGACTAGCGGAGGCACAGATACGCAGTATTTT. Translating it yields CASSSTSGGTDTQYF.

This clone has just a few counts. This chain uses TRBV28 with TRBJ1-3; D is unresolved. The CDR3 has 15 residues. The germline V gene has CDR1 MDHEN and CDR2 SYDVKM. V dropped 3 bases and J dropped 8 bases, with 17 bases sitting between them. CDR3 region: CASSFSRSGGDTIYF. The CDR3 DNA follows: TGTGCCAGCAGTTTTTCACGAAGTGGAGGTGACACCATATATTTT.

CDR3 nucleotide sequence: TGTGCCTGGGGGGGTCACGCCGGGACAGAGCAGTTCTTC. This codes for CAWGGHAGTEQFF. The chain carries TRBV30 and TRBJ2-1; D might be TRBD1 (6 bases). The CDR3 runs to 13 residues. Germline assignment: CDR1 GTSNPN and CDR2 SVGIG (reference sequence). The V end lost 5 bases, the J end lost 10 bases, and 18 bases lay between the germline ends.

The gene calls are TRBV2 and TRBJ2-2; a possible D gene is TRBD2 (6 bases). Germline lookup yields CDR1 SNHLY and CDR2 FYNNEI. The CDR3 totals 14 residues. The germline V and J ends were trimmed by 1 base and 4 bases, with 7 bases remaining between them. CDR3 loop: CASSEGGLTGELFF. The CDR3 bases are TGTGCCAGCAGTGAAGGGGGACTCACCGGGGAGCTGTTTTTT.

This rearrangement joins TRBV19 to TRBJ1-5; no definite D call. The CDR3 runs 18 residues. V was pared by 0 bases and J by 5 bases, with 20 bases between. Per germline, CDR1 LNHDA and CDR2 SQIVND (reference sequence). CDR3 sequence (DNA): TGTGCCAGTAGTATAGAGGGAGGAGCCTCCCGACGATATCAGCCCCAGCATTTT. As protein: CASSIEGGASRRYQPQHF.

In DNA, the CDR3 is TGTGCCACCAGCAGAGGGACTAGCGGTACCTACAATGAGCAGTTCTTC. This encodes CATSRGTSGTYNEQFF. This rearrangement joins TRBV15 to TRBJ2-1; 10 bases map to TRBD2. With 1 base clipped from V and 2 bases from J, the junction kept 2 bases outside the gene matches. CDR1 is LNHNV and CDR2 is YYDKDF in the germline V gene (reference sequence). This CDR3 has 16 residues.

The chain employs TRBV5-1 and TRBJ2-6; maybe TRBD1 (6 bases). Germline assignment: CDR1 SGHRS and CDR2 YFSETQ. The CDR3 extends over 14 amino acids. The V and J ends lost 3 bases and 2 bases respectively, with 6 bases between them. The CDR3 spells CASSSGAGANVLTF. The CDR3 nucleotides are TGCGCCAGCAGCTCAGGGGCTGGGGCCAACGTCCTGACTTTC.

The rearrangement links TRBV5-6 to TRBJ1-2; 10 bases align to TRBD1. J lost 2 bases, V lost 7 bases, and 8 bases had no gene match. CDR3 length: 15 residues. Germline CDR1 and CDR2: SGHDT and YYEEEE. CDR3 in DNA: TGTGCCAGCCGTCCAGGGACAGGGGTAAACTATGGCTACACCTTC. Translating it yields CASRPGTGVNYGYTF.

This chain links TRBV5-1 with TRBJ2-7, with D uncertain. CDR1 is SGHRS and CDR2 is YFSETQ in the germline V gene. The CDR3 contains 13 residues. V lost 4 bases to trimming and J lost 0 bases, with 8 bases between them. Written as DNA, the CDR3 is TGCGCCAGCAGCCATCAAATCTCCTACGAGCAGTACTTC. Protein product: CASSHQISYEQYF.

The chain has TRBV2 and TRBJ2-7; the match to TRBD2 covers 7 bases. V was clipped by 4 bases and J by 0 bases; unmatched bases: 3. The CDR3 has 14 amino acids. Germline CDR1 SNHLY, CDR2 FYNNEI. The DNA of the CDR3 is TGTGCCAGCAGTGTGGGCGGGAGCTCCTACGAGCAGTACTTC. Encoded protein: CASSVGGSSYEQYF.

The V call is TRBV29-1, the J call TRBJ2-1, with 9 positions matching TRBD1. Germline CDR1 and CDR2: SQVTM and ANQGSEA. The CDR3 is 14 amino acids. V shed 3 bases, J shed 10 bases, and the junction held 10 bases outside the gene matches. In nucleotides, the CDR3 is TGCAGCGTTGACCGGACAGGGGACACGGGCGAGCAGTTCTTC. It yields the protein CSVDRTGDTGEQFF.

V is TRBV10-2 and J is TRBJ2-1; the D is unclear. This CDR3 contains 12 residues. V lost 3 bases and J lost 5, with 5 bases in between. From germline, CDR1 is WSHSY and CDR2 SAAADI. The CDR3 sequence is CASSDLNNEQFF. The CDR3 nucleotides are TGCGCCAGCAGTGATCTAAACAATGAGCAGTTCTTC.

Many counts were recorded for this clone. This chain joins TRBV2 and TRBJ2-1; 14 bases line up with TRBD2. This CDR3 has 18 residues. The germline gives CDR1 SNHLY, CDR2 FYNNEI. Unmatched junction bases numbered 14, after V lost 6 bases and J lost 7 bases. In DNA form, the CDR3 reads TGTGCCAGCAGAGCGACTAGCGGGAGGGCGTCTGGACTAAATGAGCAGTTCTTC. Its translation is CASRATSGRASGLNEQFF.

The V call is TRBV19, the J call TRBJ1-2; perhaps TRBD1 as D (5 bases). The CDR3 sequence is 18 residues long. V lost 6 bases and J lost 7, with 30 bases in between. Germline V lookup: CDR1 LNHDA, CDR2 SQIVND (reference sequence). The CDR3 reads CASRDSTLVRASSSGYTF. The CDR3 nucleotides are TGTGCCAGTAGGGATAGTACTCTGGTCAGGGCATCTTCGAGTGGCTACACCTTC.

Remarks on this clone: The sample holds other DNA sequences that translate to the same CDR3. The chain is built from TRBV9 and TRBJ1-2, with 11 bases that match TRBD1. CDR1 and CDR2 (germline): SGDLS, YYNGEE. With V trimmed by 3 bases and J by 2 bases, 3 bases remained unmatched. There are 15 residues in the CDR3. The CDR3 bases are TGTGCCAGCAGCGACCGGACAGGGGGCAACTATGGCTACACCTTC. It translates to CASSDRTGGNYGYTF.

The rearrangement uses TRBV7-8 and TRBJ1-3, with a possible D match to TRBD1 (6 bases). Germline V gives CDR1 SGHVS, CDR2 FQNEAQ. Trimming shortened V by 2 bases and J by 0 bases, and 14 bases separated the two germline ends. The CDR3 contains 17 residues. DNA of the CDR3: TGTGCCAGCAGCTTACTATCTCGGACAGCCTCTGGAAACACCATATATTTT. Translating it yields CASSLLSRTASGNTIYF. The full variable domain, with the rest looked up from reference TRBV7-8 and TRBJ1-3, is GAGVSQSPRYKVAKRGQDVALRCDPISGHVSLFWYQQALGQGPEFLTYFQNEAQLDKSGLPSDRFFAERPEGSVSTLKIQRTQQEDSAVYLCASSLLSRTASGNTIYFGEGSWLTVV.